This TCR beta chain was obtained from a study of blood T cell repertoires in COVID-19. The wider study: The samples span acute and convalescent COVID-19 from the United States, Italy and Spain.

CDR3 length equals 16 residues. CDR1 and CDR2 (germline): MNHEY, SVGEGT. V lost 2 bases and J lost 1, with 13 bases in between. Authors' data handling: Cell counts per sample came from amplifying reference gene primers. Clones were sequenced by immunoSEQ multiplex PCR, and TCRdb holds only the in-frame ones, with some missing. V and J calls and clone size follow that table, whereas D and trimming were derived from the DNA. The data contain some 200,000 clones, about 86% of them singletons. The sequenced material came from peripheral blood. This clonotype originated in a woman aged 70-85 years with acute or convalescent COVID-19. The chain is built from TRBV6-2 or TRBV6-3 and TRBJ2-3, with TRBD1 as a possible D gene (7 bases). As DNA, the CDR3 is TGTGCCAGCAGTTACCAGACAGGGAGGCGCACAGATACGCAGTATTTT. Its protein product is CASSYQTGRRTDTQYF.